Listed below are T cell receptor beta chains from one sample, sequenced in a study of T cell responses to AZD1222 COVID-19 vaccine. The assay was immunoSEQ multiplex PCR, and TCRdb's table has in-frame clones only and misses some. Among about 160,000 clones, about 89% were seen once, and the ten largest hold under 2.5%. Sequenced material: peripheral blood, taken on day 0 of AZD1222 vaccination. All receptors derive from an adult in good health. Each CDR3 is given with its conserved first and last residue. D genes are given only for firm matches. Only part of the rows carry a size: once, few, many, or a class if the clone is expanded.

V	J	length	size	D	DNA	CDR3
TRBV2	TRBJ1-1	11	-	TRBD1	TGTGCCAGCTATGGACAGGGGATATCTTTCTTT	CASYGQGISFF
TRBV7-9	TRBJ1-1	15	-	TRBD1	TGTGCCAGCAGCTTGGGGACAGTAATGAACACTGAAGCTTTCTTT	CASSLGTVMNTEAFF
TRBV6-2/TRBV6-3	TRBJ1-2	15	-	TRBD1	TGTGCCAGCAGTCTACAGGGGGATCGGCACTATGGCTACACCTTC	CASSLQGDRHYGYTF
TRBV19	TRBJ1-5	19	-	TRBD1	TGTGCCAGTAGCTCCCAGGGCAGGGGGGCGATTGGGGGCAATCAGCCCCAGCATTTT	CASSSQGRGAIGGNQPQHF
TRBV6-5	TRBJ1-6	16	-	-	TGTGCCAGCAGTTACTTCAGGGGAAGCTATAATTCACCCCTCCACTTT	CASSYFRGSYNSPLHF
TRBV5-4	TRBJ2-2	18	-	TRBD1	TGTGCCAGCAGCCTCCCGACAGGGTCGGGGTCGAACACCGGGGAGCTGTTTTTT	CASSLPTGSGSNTGELFF
TRBV28	TRBJ1-5	14	-	TRBD1	TGTGCCAGCAGTTCACAGGGGTTGTATCAGCCCCAGCATTTT	CASSSQGLYQPQHF
TRBV24-1	TRBJ2-7	15	-	TRBD1	TGTGCCACCAGTGATCCCGGGACAGGGAGCTACGAGCAGTACTTC	CATSDPGTGSYEQYF
TRBV6-2/TRBV6-3	TRBJ1-4	16	once	TRBD1	TGTGCCAGCAGTGACCCGACAGGGGCAACTAATGAAAAACTGTTTTTT	CASSDPTGATNEKLFF
TRBV5-8	TRBJ2-1	10	-	-	TGTGCCAGCAGCGGGTACGAGCAGTTCTTC	CASSGYEQFF
TRBV28	TRBJ1-1	14	-	-	TGTGCCAGCAGTTCCCCCAACCGACGGTTTGAAGCTTTCTTT	CASSSPNRRFEAFF
TRBV7-9	TRBJ2-1	15	-	-	TGTGCCAGCAGCTTCGGCAGGGGTTCCTACAATGAGCAGTTCTTC	CASSFGRGSYNEQFF
TRBV15	TRBJ1-1	14	-	-	TGTGCCACCAGCGGGGACGGGAGAGACACTGAAGCTTTCTTT	CATSGDGRDTEAFF
TRBV27	TRBJ1-1	14	-	-	TGTGCCAGCAGTTCTCGGGCTCGATACACTGAAGCTTTCTTT	CASSSRARYTEAFF
TRBV15	TRBJ1-4	15	-	-	TGTGCCACCAGCAGGCGGGGGGTGGCTAATGAAAAACTGTTTTTT	CATSRRGVANEKLFF
TRBV7-8	TRBJ2-7	13	-	TRBD1	TGTGCCACCCGGCGGACAGGGAGCTACGAGCAGTACTTC	CATRRTGSYEQYF
TRBV19	TRBJ1-2	13	-	TRBD1	TGTGCCAGTAGTAAGACAGGGAGGTTGGACTACACCTTC	CASSKTGRLDYTF
TRBV11-2	TRBJ1-1	17	once	-	TGTGCCAGCAGCTTAGGACTAACAAGGGGGATGAACACTGAAGCTTTCTTT	CASSLGLTRGMNTEAFF
TRBV19	TRBJ1-4	14	-	-	TGTGCCAGTAGTATTAGTCCTGACAATGAAAAACTGTTTTTT	CASSISPDNEKLFF
TRBV24-1	TRBJ1-5	14	-	-	TGTGCCACCAGTGATTTTTCCGGTAATCAGCCCCAGCATTTT	CATSDFSGNQPQHF
TRBV10-2	TRBJ1-6	15	-	-	TGCGCCAGCAGGAGGGGATTAGCGGATAATTCACCCCTCCACTTT	CASRRGLADNSPLHF
TRBV6-2/TRBV6-3	TRBJ1-5	14	-	-	TGTGCCAGCAGTTACGACAGGCGCAATCAGCCCCAGCATTTT	CASSYDRRNQPQHF
TRBV28	TRBJ2-3	15	-	-	TGTGCCAGCAGTTCCCCTTGGGGCGGGTCAGATACGCAGTATTTT	CASSSPWGGSDTQYF
TRBV6-2/TRBV6-3	TRBJ2-1	15	-	-	TGTGCCAGCAGTTCGAGCGGAAACTCCTACAATGAGCAGTTCTTC	CASSSSGNSYNEQFF
TRBV27	TRBJ1-6	14	-	-	TGTGCCAGCAGTTTGGGTGCGGGAGGATCACCCCTCCACTTT	CASSLGAGGSPLHF
TRBV5-5	TRBJ2-1	14	-	-	TGTGCCAGCAGCCTGACCGACAGCTACAATGAGCAGTTCTTC	CASSLTDSYNEQFF
TRBV7-2	TRBJ2-7	15	once	-	TGTGCCAGCAGCTTAGCCGGGACTCCCTCTGACGAGCAGTACTTC	CASSLAGTPSDEQYF
TRBV5-1	TRBJ1-6	19	-	TRBD1	TGCGCCAGCAGCACGGGACAGCGAAATCTAAGGCACCTTAATTCACCCCTCCACTTT	CASSTGQRNLRHLNSPLHF
TRBV19	TRBJ1-6	17	-	TRBD1	TGTGCCAGTAGCCTCCGGGACAGGAGCTCCTATAATTCACCCCTCCACTTT	CASSLRDRSSYNSPLHF
TRBV5-4	TRBJ1-2	13	once	-	TGTGCCAGCAGCTTGGGAGGCGGGTTTGGCTACACCTTC	CASSLGGGFGYTF
TRBV27	TRBJ2-1	13	-	-	TGTGCCAGCATGGGGGCTCGGAACAATGAGCAGTTCTTC	CASMGARNNEQFF
TRBV7-7	TRBJ2-7	15	-	TRBD1	TGTGCTAGCAGCTTAGACGGGACAGGCACCTACGAGCAGTACTTC	CASSLDGTGTYEQYF
TRBV19	TRBJ2-7	14	-	-	TGTGCCAGTAGTATCGGGTCCCTCTCCTACGAGCAGTACTTC	CASSIGSLSYEQYF
TRBV24-1	TRBJ2-5	14	once	-	TGTGCCACCAGTGACCCGACAGGACCAGAGACCCAGTACTTC	CATSDPTGPETQYF
TRBV6-5	TRBJ2-7	14	-	-	TGTGCCAGCAGACCTGCGGGGAGGAGGAACGAGCAGTACTTC	CASRPAGRRNEQYF
TRBV30	TRBJ2-1	12	once	-	TGTGCCTGGGGATCAAGGGAGGGGGCGGAGTTCTTC	CAWGSREGAEFF
TRBV13	TRBJ2-5	18	few	TRBD2	TGTGCCAGCAGCTTAGGCCTGGGACTAGCGGGAAAGTGGGGGACCCAGTACTTC	CASSLGLGLAGKWGTQYF
TRBV2	TRBJ1-6	14	few	-	TGTGCCAGCAGTGATCGGTTATATAATTCACCCCTCCACTTT	CASSDRLYNSPLHF
TRBV6-1	TRBJ1-6	16	-	-	TGTGCCAGCAGTGACAGGCGTAGCTCCTATAATTCACCCCTCCACTTT	CASSDRRSSYNSPLHF
TRBV27	TRBJ1-2	14	-	TRBD1	TGTGCCAGCAGTTTGGACAGGCTGAGGTATGGCTACACCTTC	CASSLDRLRYGYTF
TRBV30	TRBJ2-3	14	-	TRBD2	TGTGCCTGGAATCGAGCGGGGGCGGGGAATACGCAGTATTTT	CAWNRAGAGNTQYF
TRBV18	TRBJ2-7	14	few	-	TGTGCCAGCTCACCGGCGGGACAGCCCTACGAGCAGTACTTC	CASSPAGQPYEQYF
TRBV7-9	TRBJ1-2	15	-	TRBD1	TGTGCCAGCAGCTTCTCGGGACAGGAGGTGGATGGCTACACCTTC	CASSFSGQEVDGYTF
TRBV7-2	TRBJ2-7	17	-	TRBD2	TGTGCCAGCAGCTCCCCCCTAACCGGGACTAGACACTACGAGCAGTACTTC	CASSSPLTGTRHYEQYF